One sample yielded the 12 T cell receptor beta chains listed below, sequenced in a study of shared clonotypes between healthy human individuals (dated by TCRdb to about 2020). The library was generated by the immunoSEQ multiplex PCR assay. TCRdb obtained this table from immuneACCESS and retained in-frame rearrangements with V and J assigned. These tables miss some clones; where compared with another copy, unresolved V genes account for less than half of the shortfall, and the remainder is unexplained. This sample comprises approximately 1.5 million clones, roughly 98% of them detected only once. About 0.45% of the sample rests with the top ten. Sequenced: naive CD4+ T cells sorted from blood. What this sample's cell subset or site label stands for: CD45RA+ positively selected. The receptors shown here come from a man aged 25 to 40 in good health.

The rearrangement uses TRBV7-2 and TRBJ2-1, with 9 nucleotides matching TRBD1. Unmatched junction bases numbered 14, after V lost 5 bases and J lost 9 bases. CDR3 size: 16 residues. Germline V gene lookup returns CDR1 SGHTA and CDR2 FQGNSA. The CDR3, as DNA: TGTGCCAGCAGCATAGGCGGTCCGGGACAGGGCTTTGAGCAGTTCTTC. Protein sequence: CASSIGGPGQGFEQFF.

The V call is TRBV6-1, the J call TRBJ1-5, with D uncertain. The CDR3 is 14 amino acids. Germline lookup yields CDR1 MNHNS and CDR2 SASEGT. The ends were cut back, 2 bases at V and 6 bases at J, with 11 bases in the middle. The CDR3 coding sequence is TGTGCCAGCAGTGAAATTGTCGTCACTCAGCCCCAGCATTTT. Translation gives CASSEIVVTQPQHF.

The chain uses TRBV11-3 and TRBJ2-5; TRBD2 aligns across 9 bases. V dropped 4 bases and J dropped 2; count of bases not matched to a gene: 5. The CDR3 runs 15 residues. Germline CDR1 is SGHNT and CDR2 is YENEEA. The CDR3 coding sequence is TGTGCCAGCAGCTCCGGGACTAGCCCGCAAGAGACCCAGTACTTC. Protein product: CASSSGTSPQETQYF.

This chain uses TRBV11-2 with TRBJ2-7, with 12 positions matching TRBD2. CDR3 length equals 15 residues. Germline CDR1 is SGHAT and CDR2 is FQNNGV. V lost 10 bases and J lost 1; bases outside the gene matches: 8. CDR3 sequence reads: CATIKTSGGSYEQYF. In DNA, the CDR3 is TGTGCCACCATCAAGACTAGCGGGGGTTCCTACGAGCAGTACTTC.

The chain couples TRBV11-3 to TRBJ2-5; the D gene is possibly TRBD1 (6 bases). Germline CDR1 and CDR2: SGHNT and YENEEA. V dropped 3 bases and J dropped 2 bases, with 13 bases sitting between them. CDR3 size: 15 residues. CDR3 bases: TGTGCCAGCAGCTTTTGGGGACAAAGACAAGAGACCCAGTACTTC. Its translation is CASSFWGQRQETQYF.

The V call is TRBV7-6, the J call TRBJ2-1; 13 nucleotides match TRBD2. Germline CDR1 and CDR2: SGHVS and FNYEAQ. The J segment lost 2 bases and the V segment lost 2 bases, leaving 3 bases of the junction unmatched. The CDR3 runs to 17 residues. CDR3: CASSLRLAGGPYNEQFF. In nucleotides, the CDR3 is TGTGCCAGCAGCTTAAGACTAGCGGGAGGCCCCTACAATGAGCAGTTCTTC. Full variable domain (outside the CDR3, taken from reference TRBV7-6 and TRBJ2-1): GAGVSQSPRYKVTKRGQDVALRCDPISGHVSLYWYRQALGQGPEFLTYFNYEAQQDKSGLPNDRFSAERPEGSISTLTIQRTEQRDSAMYRCASSLRLAGGPYNEQFFGPGTRLTVL.

The CDR3 DNA sequence: TGTGCCAGTATATTTTCGAGGGGCGGCAATCAGCCCCAGCATTTT. This codes for CASIFSRGGNQPQHF. The V call is TRBV19, the J call TRBJ1-5; TRBD1 might be the D (5 bases). Germline CDR1 and CDR2: LNHDA and SQIVND (reference sequence). V gave up 7 bases and J gave up 2 bases, with 15 bases separating them. The CDR3 spans 15 residues. Variable domain in full (rest from reference TRBV19 and TRBJ1-5): DGGITQSPKYLFRKEGQNVTLSCEQNLNHDAMYWYRQDPGQGLRLIYYSQIVNDFQKGDIAEGYSVSREKKESFPLTVTSAQKNPTAFYLCASIFSRGGNQPQHFGDGTRLSIL.

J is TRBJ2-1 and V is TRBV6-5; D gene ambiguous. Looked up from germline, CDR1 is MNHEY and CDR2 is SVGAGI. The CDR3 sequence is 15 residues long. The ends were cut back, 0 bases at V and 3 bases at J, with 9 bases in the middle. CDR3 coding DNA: TGTGCCAGCAGTTACTCGACCGTTCGCTACAATGAGCAGTTCTTC. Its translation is CASSYSTVRYNEQFF.

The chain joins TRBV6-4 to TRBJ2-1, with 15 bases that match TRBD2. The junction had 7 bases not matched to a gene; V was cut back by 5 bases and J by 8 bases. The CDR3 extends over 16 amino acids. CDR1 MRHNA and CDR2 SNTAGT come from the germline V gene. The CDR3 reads CASSIGLAGGPHEQFF. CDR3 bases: TGTGCCAGCAGTATCGGACTAGCGGGAGGGCCACATGAGCAGTTCTTC.

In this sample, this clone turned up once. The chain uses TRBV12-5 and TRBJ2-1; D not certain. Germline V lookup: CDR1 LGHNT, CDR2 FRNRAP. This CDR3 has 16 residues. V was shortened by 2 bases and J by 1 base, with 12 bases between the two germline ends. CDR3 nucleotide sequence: TGTGCTAGTGGTTTGTCCGCCGGAGTATCCTACAATGAGCAGTTCTTC. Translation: CASGLSAGVSYNEQFF.

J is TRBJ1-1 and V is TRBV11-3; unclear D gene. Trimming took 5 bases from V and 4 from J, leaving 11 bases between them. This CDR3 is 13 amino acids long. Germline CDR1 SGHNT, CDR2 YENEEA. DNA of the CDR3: TGTGCCAGCAGCCCGACCCGGGGCACTGAAGCTTTCTTT. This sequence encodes CASSPTRGTEAFF.

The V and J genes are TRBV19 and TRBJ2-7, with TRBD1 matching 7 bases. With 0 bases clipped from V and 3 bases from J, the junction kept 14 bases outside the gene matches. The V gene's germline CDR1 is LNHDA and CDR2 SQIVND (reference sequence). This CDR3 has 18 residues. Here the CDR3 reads CASSIDKGAGWRHYEQYF. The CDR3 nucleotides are TGTGCCAGTAGTATAGATAAGGGGGCAGGTTGGAGACACTACGAGCAGTACTTC.